This T cell receptor (beta chain) was sequenced for a study of blood T cell repertoires in COVID-19. Study summary: COVID-19 samples collected from the United States, Italy and Spain covered acute and convalescent phases. Nucleic acid was either cDNA or gDNA, and it came from T cells, B-cell-depleted T cells, or PBMCs.

Original processing methods: Researchers report that nucleated cell counts were estimated from reference gene primer amplification. Sequencing used immunoSEQ multiplex PCR; TCRdb keeps in-frame clones, though not all of them. The V and J calls and clone size come from that table; D and trimming were worked out from the DNA. The sample lists 200,000 to 250,000 clones, around 81% occurring once. Input material: peripheral blood. This TCR was sampled from a woman aged 55-69 years with active or convalescent COVID-19.

CDR3: CASRDRSSYNSPLHF. The CDR3 nucleotides are TGTGCCAGCAGGGACAGGAGCTCCTATAATTCACCCCTCCACTTT. The V call is TRBV2, the J call TRBJ1-6; TRBD1 matches at 7 bases. Germline loops: CDR1 SNHLY, CDR2 FYNNEI. The CDR3 covers 15 residues. Trimming removed 6 bases from V and 0 bases from J; junction bases left unmatched: 2.